The clone carrying this T cell receptor (beta chain) was seen at least ten times. At one end, the junction sequence differs from germline, possibly due to a read error. This entry comes from a study of molecular identifiers for immune sequencing clone quantification. This CDR3 is 15 amino acids long. Germline V lookup: CDR1 SEHNR, CDR2 FQNEAQ (reference sequence). Sorted inputs of about 20,000 to 1,000,000 cells, with 10%, 30% or 50% RNA, yielded naive CD8 libraries. CD8+CD4-CCR7+CD45RA+ sorting gave the naive CD8 T cells. Previously described methods and listed TCR primers were used for bulk TCR libraries. TCRdb called the PCR reads again in MiXCR, with one record for every CDR3 protein. Found here are approximately 680,000 distinct CDR3 sequences, less than 30% of them singletons; the top ten hold roughly 0.83%.

This rearrangement joins TRBV7-9 to TRBJ2-5, with TRBD2 matching over 12 bases. Material for sequencing was naive CD8+ T cells from blood, with Jurkat cell RNA spiked in. Documented subset: FACS-sorted CD8+CD4-CCR7+CD45RA+ naive T cells. The source is a human donor in good health. Some libraries in this study had Jurkat cell RNA spiked in. The CDR3 spells CASSLAGGPLETQYF. CDR3 DNA sequence: TGTGCCAGCAGCCTAGCGGGAGGGCCTTTGGAGACCCAGTACTTC.